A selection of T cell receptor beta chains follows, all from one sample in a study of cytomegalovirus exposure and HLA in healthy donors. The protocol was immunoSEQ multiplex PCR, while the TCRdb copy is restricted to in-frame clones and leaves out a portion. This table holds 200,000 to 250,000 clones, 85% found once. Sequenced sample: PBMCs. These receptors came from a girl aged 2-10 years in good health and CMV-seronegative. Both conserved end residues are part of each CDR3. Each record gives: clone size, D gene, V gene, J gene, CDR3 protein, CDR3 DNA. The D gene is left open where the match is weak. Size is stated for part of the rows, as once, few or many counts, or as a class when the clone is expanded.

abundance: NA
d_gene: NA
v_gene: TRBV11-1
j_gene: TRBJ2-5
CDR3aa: CASSSPRQEGFQETQYF
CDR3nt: TGTGCCAGCAGCTCGCCTCGACAGGAAGGGTTCCAAGAGACCCAGTACTTC

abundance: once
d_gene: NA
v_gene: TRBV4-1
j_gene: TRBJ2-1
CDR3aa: CASTQASYRNEQFF
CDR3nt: TGCGCCAGCACCCAGGCTAGTTATCGCAATGAGCAGTTCTTC

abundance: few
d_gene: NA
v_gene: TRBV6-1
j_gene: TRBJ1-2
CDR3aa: CASRIQGVNYGYTF
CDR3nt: TGTGCCAGCCGAATTCAGGGTGTGAACTATGGCTACACCTTC

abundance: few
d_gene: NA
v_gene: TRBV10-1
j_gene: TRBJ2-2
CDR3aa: CASSEWDMNTGELFF
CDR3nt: TGCGCCAGCAGTGAGTGGGACATGAACACCGGGGAGCTGTTTTTT

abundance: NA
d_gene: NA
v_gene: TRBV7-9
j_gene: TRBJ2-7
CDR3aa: CASSLESGVDEQYF
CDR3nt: TGTGCCAGCAGCTTAGAGTCAGGGGTCGACGAGCAGTACTTC

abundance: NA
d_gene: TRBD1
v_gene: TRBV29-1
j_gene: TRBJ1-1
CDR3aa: CSVVAGQANTEAFF
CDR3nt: TGCAGCGTTGTAGCTGGACAGGCGAACACTGAAGCTTTCTTT

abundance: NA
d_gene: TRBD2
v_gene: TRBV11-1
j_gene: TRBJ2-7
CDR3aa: CASSFLSTSVYEQYF
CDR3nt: TGTGCCAGCAGCTTCCTATCCACTAGCGTCTACGAGCAGTACTTC

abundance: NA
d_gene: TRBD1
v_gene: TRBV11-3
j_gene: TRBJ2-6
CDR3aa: CASSTGTGVGANVLTF
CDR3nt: TGTGCCAGCAGCACCGGGACAGGGGTAGGGGCCAACGTCCTGACTTTC

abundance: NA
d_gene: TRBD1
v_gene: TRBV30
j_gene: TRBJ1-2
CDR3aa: CAYVRDRDDGYTF
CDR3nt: TGTGCCTATGTCCGGGACAGGGATGATGGCTACACCTTC

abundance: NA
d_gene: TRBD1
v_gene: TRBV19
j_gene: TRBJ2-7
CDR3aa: CASSLGQGAYEQYF
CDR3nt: TGTGCCAGTAGTTTAGGACAGGGGGCCTACGAGCAGTACTTC

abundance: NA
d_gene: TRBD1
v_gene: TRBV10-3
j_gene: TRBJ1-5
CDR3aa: CAISPGQGDQPQHF
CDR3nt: TGTGCCATCAGCCCGGGACAGGGGGATCAGCCCCAGCATTTT

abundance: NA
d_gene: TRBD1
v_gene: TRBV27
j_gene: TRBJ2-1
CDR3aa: CASSWWDRVGNEQFF
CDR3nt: TGTGCCAGCAGTTGGTGGGACAGGGTAGGTAATGAGCAGTTCTTC